These T cell receptor beta chains were read from a single sample in a study of blood T cell repertoires in COVID-19. Clones were read by immunoSEQ multiplex PCR, and TCRdb kept only the in-frame ones, dropping some. The table records about 370,000 clones, around 87% of them present only once. What was sequenced was peripheral blood. All receptors come from a woman in her 30s with COVID-19, enrolled during active disease. Each CDR3 is given with its conserved first and last residue. The D gene is left open where the match is weak. Only part of the rows carry a size: once, few, many, or a class if the clone is expanded.

clone size	D gene	J gene	V gene	CDR3 DNA	CDR3 protein
NA	TRBD2	TRBJ2-1	TRBV3-1/TRBV3-2	TGTGCCAGCAGTTTCGGACTAGCGGAGCAGTTCTTC	CASSFGLAEQFF
NA	NA	TRBJ2-1	TRBV5-1	TGCGCCAGCAGCTTGAAGGGAGCCGAGCAGTTCTTC	CASSLKGAEQFF
NA	TRBD2	TRBJ2-7	TRBV2	TGTGCCAGCAGTGTCAAACGGACTAGCGGAGGCTACGAGCAGTACTTC	CASSVKRTSGGYEQYF
NA	TRBD1	TRBJ1-5	TRBV5-6	TGTGCCAGCAGCTTTGGACAGGGTGTTCAGCCCCAGCATTTT	CASSFGQGVQPQHF
NA	TRBD1	TRBJ2-1	TRBV5-4	TGTGCCGGCGGGGACAGGGGCTACTACAATGAGCAGTTCTTC	CAGGDRGYYNEQFF
once	NA	TRBJ1-4	TRBV24-1	TGTGCCACCAGTGATTCCCCACGTCGAGGTAATGAAAAACTGTTTTTT	CATSDSPRRGNEKLFF
NA	NA	TRBJ2-2	TRBV6-5	TGTGCCAGCAGAACAGGGACCGGGGAGCTGTTTTTT	CASRTGTGELFF
once	NA	TRBJ1-5	TRBV28	TGTGCCAGCAGTTTGTTGGCAGGGGTCCAGCCCCAGCATTTT	CASSLLAGVQPQHF
once	NA	TRBJ2-3	TRBV29-1	TGCAGCGCCACCTATAGGCGGGCCAGCTCCCTCCTAGATACGCAGTATTTT	CSATYRRASSLLDTQYF
NA	NA	TRBJ2-2	TRBV6-2/TRBV6-3	TGTGCCAGCAGTTACTCGATGAAAGCGGCGAACACCGGGGAGCTGTTTTTT	CASSYSMKAANTGELFF
NA	NA	TRBJ2-7	TRBV5-1	TGCGCCAGCAGCTTGGACTTCTTCCCCTACGAGCAGTACTTC	CASSLDFFPYEQYF
NA	NA	TRBJ1-5	TRBV2	TGTGCCAGCAGTGAAGACAGAAATAGCAATCAGCCCCAGCATTTT	CASSEDRNSNQPQHF
NA	TRBD1	TRBJ1-1	TRBV4-2	TGTGCCAGCAGCCCTCGAACAGGGGAGAACACTGAAGCTTTCTTT	CASSPRTGENTEAFF
once	TRBD2	TRBJ2-5	TRBV20-1	TGCAGTCGGACTAGCCAAGAGACCCAGTACTTC	CSRTSQETQYF
NA	TRBD2	TRBJ2-7	TRBV2	TGTGCCAGCAGTGTAGGGACTAGCGGCTACGAGCAGTACTTC	CASSVGTSGYEQYF
NA	NA	TRBJ1-4	TRBV2	TGTGCCAGCAGTTATAACAGGCCAAATGAAAAACTGTTTTTT	CASSYNRPNEKLFF
few	NA	TRBJ1-1	TRBV28	TGTGCCAGCACCCGGAACACTGAAGCTTTCTTT	CASTRNTEAFF
NA	NA	TRBJ1-2	TRBV6-2/TRBV6-3	TGTGCCAGCAGTTACCTCCTCCCCCGTCGCTATGGCTACACCTTC	CASSYLLPRRYGYTF
NA	NA	TRBJ2-7	TRBV28	TGTGCCAGCAGTTTGAGATATCGCTCCTACGAGCAGTACTTC	CASSLRYRSYEQYF
NA	TRBD1	TRBJ1-2	TRBV11-2	TGTGCCAGCCCGACACAGGGGTCGGAAGGCTACACCTTC	CASPTQGSEGYTF
NA	TRBD2	TRBJ2-4	TRBV7-8	TGTGCCAGCAGCCGAGAGGGACTAGCGGGAGAACTAGCCAAAAACATTCAGTACTTC	CASSREGLAGELAKNIQYF
NA	NA	TRBJ1-4	TRBV6-1	TGTGCCAGCAGTGAAGCGTTTATCAGGAACAAACTGTTTTTT	CASSEAFIRNKLFF
NA	TRBD1	TRBJ2-7	TRBV29-1	TGCAGCGCAAGGACAGGGGTAGGCTACGAGCAGTACTTC	CSARTGVGYEQYF
once	TRBD1	TRBJ1-4	TRBV4-3	TGCGCCAGCAGCCTACAGGGGGCAACTAATGAAAAACTGTTTTTT	CASSLQGATNEKLFF
NA	NA	TRBJ2-1	TRBV10-2	TGCGCCAGGAACTTTAGTTGGGCCATGGGGGGACTTTACAATGAGCAGTTCTTC	CARNFSWAMGGLYNEQFF
few	NA	TRBJ2-1	TRBV6-5	TGTGCCAGCAGTAAACGGAGCGTGCATGAGCAGTTCTTC	CASSKRSVHEQFF
NA	TRBD1	TRBJ2-5	TRBV30	TGTGCCTGGAGTGCCGCGGACAGGGGACCCCAAGAGACCCAGTACTTC	CAWSAADRGPQETQYF